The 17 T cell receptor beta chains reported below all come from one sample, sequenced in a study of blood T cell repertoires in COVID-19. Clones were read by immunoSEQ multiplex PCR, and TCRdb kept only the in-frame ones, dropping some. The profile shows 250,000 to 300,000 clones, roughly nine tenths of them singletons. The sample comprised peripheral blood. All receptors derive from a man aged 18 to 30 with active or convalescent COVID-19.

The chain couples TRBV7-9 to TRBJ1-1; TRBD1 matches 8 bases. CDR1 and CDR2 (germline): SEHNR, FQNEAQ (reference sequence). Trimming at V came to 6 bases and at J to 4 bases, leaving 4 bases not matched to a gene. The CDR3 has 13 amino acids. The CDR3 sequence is CASRPDRGTEAFF. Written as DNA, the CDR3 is TGTGCCAGCAGACCCGACAGGGGCACTGAAGCTTTCTTT.

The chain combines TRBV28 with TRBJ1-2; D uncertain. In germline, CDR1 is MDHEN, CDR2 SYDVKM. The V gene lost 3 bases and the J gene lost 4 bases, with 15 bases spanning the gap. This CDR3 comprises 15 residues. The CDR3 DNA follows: TGTGCCAGCAGTTTTGGCGGTCAGAGAGTCTATGGCTACACCTTC. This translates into CASSFGGQRVYGYTF.

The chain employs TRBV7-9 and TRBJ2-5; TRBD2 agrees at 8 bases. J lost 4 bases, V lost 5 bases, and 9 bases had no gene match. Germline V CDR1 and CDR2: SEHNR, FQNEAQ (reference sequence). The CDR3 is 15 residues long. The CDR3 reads CASSILLAGRETQYF. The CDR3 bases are TGTGCCAGCAGCATACTCTTAGCGGGAAGAGAGACCCAGTACTTC.

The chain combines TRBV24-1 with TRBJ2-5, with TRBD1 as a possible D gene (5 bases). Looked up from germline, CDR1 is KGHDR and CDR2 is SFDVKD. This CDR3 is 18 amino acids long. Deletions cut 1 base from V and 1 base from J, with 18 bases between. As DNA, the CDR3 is TGTGCCACCAGTGATTTAGGGGCTGGGCAAACCCTCCAAGAGACCCAGTACTTC. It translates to CATSDLGAGQTLQETQYF.

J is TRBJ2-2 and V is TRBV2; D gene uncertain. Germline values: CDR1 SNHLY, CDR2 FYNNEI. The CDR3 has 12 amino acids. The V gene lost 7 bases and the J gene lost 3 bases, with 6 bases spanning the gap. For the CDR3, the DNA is TGTGCCAGCATGGAGTACACCGGGGAGCTGTTTTTT. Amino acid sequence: CASMEYTGELFF.

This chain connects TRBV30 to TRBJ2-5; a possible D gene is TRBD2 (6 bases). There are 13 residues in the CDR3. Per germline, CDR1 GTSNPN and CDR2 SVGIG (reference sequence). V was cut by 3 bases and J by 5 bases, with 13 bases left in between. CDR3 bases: TGTGCCTGGAGCGGGGGACGCTTGGAGACCCAGTACTTC. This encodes CAWSGGRLETQYF.

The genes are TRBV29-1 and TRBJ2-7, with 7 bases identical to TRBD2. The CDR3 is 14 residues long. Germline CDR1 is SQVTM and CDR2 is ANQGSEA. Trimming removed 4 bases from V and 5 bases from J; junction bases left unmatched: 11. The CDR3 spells CSVAAHRGRDEQYF. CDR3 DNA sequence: TGCAGCGTTGCTGCCCATCGCGGGAGAGACGAGCAGTACTTC.

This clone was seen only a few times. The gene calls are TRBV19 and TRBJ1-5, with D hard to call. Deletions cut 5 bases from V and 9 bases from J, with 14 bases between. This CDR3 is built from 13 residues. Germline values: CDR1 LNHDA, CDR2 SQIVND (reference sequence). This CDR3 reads CASSPIESGPQHF. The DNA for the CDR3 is TGTGCCAGTAGTCCCATTGAGTCCGGGCCCCAGCATTTT.

The CDR3 reads CASSLDRWRVGYGYTF. CDR3 bases: TGTGCCAGCAGCTTAGATCGTTGGAGGGTCGGCTATGGCTACACCTTC. The chain recombines TRBV11-2 with TRBJ1-2; D is uncertain. The CDR3 covers 16 residues. The V end was cut by 0 bases, the J end by 4 bases, with 15 bases between. The germline V gene has CDR1 SGHAT and CDR2 FQNNGV.

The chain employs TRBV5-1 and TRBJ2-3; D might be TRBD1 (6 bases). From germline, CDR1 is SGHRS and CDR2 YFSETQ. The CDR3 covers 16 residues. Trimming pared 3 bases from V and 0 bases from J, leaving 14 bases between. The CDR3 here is CASSSGQYTSTDTQYF. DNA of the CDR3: TGCGCCAGCAGCTCTGGACAGTATACTAGCACAGATACGCAGTATTTT.

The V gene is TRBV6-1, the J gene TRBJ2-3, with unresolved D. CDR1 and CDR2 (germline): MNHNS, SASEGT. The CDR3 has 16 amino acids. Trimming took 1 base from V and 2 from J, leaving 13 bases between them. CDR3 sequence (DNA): TGTGCCAGCAGTGAAGAAGTAGTTATCGACACAGATACGCAGTATTTT. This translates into CASSEEVVIDTDTQYF.

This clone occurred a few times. The chain's CDR3 is CASSSGTGFSNQPQHF. The CDR3, as DNA: TGTGCCAGCAGCTCCGGGACAGGGTTTAGCAATCAGCCCCAGCATTTT. The chain combines TRBV2 with TRBJ1-5; 9 bases fit TRBD1. CDR1 SNHLY and CDR2 FYNNEI come from the germline V gene. This CDR3 region has 16 residues. Losses at the gene ends were 6 bases for V and 0 bases for J; bases not matched to a gene: 6.

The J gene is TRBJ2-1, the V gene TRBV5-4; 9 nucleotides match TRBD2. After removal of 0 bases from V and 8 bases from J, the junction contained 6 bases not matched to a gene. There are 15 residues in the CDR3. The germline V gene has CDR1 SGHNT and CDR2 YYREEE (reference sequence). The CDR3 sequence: CASSLASGVLHEQFF. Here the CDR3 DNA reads TGTGCCAGCAGCTTGGCTAGCGGGGTTTTACATGAGCAGTTCTTC.

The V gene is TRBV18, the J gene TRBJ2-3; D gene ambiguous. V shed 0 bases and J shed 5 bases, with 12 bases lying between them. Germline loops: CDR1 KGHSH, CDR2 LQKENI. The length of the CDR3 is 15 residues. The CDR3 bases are TGTGCCAGCTCACCACCGAGTCGGAGAAGAGATACGCAGTATTTT. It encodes CASSPPSRRRDTQYF.

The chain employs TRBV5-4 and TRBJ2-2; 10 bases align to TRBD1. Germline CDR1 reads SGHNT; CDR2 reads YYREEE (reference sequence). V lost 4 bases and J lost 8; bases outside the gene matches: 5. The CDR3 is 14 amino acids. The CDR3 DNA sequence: TGTGCCAGCAGCCGGACAGGGGGTTCTGGGGAGCTGTTTTTT. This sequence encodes CASSRTGGSGELFF.

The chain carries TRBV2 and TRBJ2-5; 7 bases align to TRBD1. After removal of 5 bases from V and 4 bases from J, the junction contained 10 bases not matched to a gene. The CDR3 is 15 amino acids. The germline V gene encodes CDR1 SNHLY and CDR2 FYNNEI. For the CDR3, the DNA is TGTGCCAGCAGTATCCGGGACAGCCAACGAGAGACCCAGTACTTC. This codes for CASSIRDSQRETQYF. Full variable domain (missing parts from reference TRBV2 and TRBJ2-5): EPEVTQTPSHQVTQMGQEVILRCVPISNHLYFYWYRQILGQKVEFLVSFYNNEISEKSEIFDDQFSVERPDGSNFTLKIRSTKLEDSAMYFCASSIRDSQRETQYFGPGTRLLVL.

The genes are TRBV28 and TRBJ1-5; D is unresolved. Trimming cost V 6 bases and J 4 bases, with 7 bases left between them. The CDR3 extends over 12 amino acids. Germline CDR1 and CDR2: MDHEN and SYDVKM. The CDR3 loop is CASSAGNQPQHF. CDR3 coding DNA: TGTGCCAGCAGCGCGGGGAATCAGCCCCAGCATTTT.